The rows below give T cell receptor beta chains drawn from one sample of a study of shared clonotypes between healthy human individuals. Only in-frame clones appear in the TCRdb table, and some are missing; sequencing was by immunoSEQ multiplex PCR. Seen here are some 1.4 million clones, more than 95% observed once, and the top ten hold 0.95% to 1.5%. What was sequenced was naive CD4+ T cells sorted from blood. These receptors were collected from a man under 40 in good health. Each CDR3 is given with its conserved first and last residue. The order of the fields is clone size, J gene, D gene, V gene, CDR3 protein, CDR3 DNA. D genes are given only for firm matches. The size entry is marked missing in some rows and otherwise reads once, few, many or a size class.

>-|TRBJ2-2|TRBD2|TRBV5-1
CASSLAGTSGEMGELFF
TGCGCCAGCAGCTTGGCCGGGACTAGCGGGGAGATGGGGGAGCTGTTTTTT
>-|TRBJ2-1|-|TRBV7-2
CASSLDWGSYNEQFF
TGTGCCAGCAGCTTAGACTGGGGCTCCTACAATGAGCAGTTCTTC
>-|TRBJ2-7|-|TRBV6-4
CASSPDRYSYEQYF
TGTGCCAGCAGTCCAGACAGGTACTCCTACGAGCAGTACTTC
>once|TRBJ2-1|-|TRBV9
CASSVALAWANEQFF
TGTGCCAGCAGCGTAGCCCTAGCCTGGGCCAATGAGCAGTTCTTC
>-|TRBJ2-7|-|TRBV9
CASSVDGGLYEQYF
TGTGCCAGCAGCGTAGACGGAGGCTTGTACGAGCAGTACTTC
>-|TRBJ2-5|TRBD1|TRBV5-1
CASSMGQRETQYF
TGCGCCAGCAGCATGGGACAGCGAGAGACCCAGTACTTC
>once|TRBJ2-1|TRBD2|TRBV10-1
CASSASWKAGYNEQFF
TGCGCCAGCAGTGCGTCCTGGAAAGCGGGATACAATGAGCAGTTCTTC
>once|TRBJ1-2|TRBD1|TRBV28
CASRDRVNYGYTF
TGTGCCAGCCGGGACAGGGTGAACTATGGCTACACCTTC
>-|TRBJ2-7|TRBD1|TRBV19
CASSIYGQGAATYEQYF
TGTGCCAGTAGTATCTACGGACAGGGGGCTGCCACCTACGAGCAGTACTTC
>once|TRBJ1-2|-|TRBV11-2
CASSLGNYGYTF
TGTGCCAGCAGCTTAGGAAACTATGGCTACACCTTC
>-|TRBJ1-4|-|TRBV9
CASSATGATNEKLFF
TGTGCCAGCAGCGCGACAGGAGCAACTAATGAAAAACTGTTTTTT